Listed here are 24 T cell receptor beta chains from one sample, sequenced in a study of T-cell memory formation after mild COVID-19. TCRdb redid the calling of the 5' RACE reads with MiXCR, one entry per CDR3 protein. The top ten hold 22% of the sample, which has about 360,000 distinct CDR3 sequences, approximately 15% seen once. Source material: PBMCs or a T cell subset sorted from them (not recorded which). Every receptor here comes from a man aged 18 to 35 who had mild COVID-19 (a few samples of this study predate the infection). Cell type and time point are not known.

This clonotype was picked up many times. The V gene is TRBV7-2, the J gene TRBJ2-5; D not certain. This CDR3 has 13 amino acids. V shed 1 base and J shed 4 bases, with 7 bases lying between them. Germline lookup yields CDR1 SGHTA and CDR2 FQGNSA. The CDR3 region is CASSLGHRETQYF. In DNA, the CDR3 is TGTGCCAGCAGCTTAGGTCACAGAGAGACCCAGTACTTC.

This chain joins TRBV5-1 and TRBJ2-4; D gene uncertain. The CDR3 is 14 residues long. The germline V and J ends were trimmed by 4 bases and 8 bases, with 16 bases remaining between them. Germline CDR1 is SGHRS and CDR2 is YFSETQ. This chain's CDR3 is CASSPRTWADIQYF. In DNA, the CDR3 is TGCGCCAGCAGCCCACGTACGTGGGCGGACATTCAGTACTTC.

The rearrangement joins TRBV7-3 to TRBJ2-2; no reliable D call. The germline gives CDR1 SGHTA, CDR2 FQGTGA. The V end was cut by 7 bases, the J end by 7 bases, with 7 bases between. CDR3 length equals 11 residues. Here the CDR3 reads CASTSGGELFF. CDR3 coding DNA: TGTGCCAGCACCTCAGGCGGGGAGCTGTTTTTT.

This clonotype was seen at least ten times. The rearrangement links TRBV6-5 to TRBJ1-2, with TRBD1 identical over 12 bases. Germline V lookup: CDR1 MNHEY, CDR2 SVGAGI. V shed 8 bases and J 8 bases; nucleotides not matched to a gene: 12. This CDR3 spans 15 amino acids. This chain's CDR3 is CASSKGQGAVRGYTF. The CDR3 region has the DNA TGTGCCAGCTCTAAGGGACAGGGGGCAGTAAGAGGCTACACCTTC.

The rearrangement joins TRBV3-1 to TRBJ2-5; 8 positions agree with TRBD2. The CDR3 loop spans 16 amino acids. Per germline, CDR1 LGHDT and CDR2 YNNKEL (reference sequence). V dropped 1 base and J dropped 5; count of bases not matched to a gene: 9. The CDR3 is CASSQARTSLGETQYF. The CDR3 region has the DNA TGTGCCAGCAGCCAAGCCAGGACTAGCTTGGGGGAGACCCAGTACTTC.

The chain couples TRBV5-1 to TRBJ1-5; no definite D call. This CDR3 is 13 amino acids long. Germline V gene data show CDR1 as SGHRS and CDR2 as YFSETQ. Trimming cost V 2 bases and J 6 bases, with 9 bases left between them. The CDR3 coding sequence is TGCGCCAGCAGCTTAGATGGAACTCAGCCCCAGCATTTT. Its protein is CASSLDGTQPQHF.

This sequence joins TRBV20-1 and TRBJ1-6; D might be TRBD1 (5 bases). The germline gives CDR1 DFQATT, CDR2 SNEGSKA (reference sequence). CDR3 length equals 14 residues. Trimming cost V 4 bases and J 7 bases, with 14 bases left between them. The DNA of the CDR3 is TGCAGTGCTACTGACAGCCGAGGGAATTCACCCCTCCACTTT. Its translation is CSATDSRGNSPLHF.

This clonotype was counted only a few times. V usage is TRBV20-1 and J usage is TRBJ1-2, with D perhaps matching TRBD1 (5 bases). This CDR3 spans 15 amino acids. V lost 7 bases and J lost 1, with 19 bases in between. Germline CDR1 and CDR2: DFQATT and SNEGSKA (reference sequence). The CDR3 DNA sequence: TGCAGTGGACTCCCTCGGGGGTTTGTTAACTATGGCTACACCTTC. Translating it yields CSGLPRGFVNYGYTF.

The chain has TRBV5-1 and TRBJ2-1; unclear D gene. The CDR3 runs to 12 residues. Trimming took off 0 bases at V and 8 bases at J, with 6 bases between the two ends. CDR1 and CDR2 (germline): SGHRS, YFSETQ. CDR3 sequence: CASSLGVYEQFF. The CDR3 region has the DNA TGCGCCAGCAGCTTGGGGGTCTATGAGCAGTTCTTC.

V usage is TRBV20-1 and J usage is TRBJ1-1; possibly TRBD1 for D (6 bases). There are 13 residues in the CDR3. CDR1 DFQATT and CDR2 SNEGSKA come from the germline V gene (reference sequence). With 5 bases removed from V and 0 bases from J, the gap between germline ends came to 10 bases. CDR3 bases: TGCAGTGCTCAGGGGACTGTGAACACTGAAGCTTTCTTT. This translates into CSAQGTVNTEAFF.

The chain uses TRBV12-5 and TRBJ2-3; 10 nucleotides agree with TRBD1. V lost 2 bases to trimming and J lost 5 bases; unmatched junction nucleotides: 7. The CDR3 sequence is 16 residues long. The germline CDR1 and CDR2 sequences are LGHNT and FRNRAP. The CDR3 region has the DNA TGTGCTAGTGGTTTGCCGGGACAGGGGATTAAAGATACGCAGTATTTT. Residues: CASGLPGQGIKDTQYF.

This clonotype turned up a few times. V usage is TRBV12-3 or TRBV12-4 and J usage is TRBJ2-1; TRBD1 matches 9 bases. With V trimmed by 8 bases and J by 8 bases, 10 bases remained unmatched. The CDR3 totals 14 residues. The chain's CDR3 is CASPRTGVSDEQFF. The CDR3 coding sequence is TGTGCCAGCCCCCGGACAGGGGTGTCTGATGAGCAGTTCTTC.

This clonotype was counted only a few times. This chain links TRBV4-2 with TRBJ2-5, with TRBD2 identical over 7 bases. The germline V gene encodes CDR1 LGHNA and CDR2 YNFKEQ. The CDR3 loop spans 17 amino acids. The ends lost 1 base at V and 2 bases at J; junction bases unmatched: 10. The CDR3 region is CASSQGERAGSQETQYF. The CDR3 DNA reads TGTGCCAGCAGCCAAGGGGAAAGAGCGGGGAGTCAAGAGACCCAGTACTTC.

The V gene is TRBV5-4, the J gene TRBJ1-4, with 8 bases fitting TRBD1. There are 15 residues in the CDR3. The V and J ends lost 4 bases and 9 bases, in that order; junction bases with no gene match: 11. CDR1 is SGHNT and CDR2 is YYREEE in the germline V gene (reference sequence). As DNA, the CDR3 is TGTGCCAGCAGCCTCGACAGGGGCCCCAGGAAAAAACTGTTTTTT. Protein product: CASSLDRGPRKKLFF.

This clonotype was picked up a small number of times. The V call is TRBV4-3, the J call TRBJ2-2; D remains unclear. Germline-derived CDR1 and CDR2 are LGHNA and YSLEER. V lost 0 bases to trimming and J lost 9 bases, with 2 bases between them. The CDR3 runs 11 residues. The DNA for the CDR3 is TGCGCCAGCAGCCAAGATCGGGAGCTGTTTTTT. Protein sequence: CASSQDRELFF.

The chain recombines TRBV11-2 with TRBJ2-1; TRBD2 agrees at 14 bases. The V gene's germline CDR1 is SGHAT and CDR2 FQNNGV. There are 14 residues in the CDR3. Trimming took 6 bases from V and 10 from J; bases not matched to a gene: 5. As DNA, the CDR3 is TGTGCCAGCAGACGACTAGCGGGGGGGCCAGAGCAGTTCTTC. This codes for CASRRLAGGPEQFF.

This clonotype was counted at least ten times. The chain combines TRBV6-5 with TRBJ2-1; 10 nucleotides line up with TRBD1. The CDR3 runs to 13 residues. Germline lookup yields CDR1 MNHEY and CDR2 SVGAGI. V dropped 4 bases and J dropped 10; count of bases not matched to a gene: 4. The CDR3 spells CASSWGTGAEQFF. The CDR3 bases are TGTGCCAGCAGTTGGGGGACAGGGGCCGAGCAGTTCTTC.

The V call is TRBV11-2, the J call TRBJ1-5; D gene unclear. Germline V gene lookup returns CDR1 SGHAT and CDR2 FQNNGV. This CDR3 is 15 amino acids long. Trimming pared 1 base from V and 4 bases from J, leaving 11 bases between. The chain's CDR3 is CASSLAPSPNQPQHF. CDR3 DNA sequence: TGTGCCAGCAGCTTAGCTCCCTCCCCTAATCAGCCCCAGCATTTT.

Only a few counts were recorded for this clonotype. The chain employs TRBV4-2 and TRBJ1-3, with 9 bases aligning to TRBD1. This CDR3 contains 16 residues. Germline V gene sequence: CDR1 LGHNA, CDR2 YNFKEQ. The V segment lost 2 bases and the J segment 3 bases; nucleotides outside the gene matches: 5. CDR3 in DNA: TGTGCCAGCAGCCAATCAACAGGGGGCTTTGGAAACACCATATATTTT. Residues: CASSQSTGGFGNTIYF.

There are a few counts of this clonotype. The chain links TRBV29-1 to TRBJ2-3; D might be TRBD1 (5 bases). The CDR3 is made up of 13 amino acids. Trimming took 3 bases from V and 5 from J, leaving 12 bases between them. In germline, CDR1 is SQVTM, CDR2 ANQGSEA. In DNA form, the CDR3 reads TGCAGCGTTGAGAGCCTTACAGGAGATACGCAGTATTTT. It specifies CSVESLTGDTQYF.

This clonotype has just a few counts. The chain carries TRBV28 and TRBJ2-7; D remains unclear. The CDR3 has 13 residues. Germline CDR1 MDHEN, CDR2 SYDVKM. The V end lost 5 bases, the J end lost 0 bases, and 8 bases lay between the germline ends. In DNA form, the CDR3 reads TGTGCCAGCAGTCCAGGTAGCTCCTACGAGCAGTACGTC. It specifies CASSPGSSYEQYV.

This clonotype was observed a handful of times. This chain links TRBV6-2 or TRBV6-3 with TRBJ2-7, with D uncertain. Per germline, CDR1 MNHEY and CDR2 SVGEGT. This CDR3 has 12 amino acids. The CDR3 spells CASSHSRYEQYV. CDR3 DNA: TGTGCCAGCAGTCACTCTCGGTACGAGCAGTACGTC.

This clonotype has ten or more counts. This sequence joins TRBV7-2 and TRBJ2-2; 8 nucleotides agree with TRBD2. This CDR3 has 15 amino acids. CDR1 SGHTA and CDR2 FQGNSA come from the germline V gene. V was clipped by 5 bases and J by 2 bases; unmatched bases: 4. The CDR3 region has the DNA TGTGCCAGCAGCGTTAGCGGGGATAACACCGGGGAGCTGTTTTTT. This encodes CASSVSGDNTGELFF.

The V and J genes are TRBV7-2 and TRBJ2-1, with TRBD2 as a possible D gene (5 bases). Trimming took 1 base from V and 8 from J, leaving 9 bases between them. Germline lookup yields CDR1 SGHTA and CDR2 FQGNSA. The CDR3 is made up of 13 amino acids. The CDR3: CASSLEPGYEQFF. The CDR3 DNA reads TGTGCCAGCAGCTTAGAACCGGGGTATGAGCAGTTCTTC. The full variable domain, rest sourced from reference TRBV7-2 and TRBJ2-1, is GAGVSQSPSNKVTEKGKDVELRCDPISGHTALYWYRQSLGQGLEFLIYFQGNSAPDKSGLPSDRFSAERTGGSVSTLTIQRTQQEDSAVYLCASSLEPGYEQFFGPGTRLTVL.